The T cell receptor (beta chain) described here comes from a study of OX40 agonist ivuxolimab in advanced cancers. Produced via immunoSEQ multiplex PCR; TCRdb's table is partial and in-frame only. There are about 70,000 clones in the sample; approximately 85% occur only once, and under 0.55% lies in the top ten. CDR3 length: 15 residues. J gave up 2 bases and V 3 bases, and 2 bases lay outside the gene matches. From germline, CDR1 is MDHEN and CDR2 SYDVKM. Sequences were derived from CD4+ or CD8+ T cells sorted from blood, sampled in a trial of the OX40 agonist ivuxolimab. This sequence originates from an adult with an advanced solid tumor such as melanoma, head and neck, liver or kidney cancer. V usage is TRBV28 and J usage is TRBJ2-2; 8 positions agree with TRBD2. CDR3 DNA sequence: TGTGCCAGCAGTTTGGGACTAGGAAACACCGGGGAGCTGTTTTTT. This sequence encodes CASSLGLGNTGELFF.